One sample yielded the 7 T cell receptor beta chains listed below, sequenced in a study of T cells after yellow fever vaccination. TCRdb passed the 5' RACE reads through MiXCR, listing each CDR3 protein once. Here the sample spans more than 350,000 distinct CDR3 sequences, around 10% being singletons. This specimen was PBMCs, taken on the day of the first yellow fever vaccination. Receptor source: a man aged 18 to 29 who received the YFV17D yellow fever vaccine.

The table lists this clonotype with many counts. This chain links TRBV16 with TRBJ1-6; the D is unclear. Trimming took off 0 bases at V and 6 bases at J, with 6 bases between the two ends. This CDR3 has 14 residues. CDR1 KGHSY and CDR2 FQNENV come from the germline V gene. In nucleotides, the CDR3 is TGTGCCAGCAGCCAATCCACAGCTAATTCACCCCTCCACTTT. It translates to CASSQSTANSPLHF.

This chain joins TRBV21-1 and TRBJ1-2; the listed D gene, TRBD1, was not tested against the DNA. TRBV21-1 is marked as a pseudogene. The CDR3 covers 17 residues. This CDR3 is CASSARKTGRTNYGYTF. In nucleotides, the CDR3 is TGTGCCAGCAGCGCCCGTAAGACAGGAAGGACTAACTATGGCTACACCTTC.

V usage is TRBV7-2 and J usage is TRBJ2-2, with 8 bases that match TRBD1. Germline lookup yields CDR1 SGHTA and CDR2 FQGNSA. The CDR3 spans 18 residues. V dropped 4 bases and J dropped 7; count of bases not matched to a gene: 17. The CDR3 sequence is CASSYAPWDRSFVGELFF. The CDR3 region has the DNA TGTGCCAGCAGCTACGCTCCGTGGGACAGGAGCTTTGTCGGGGAGCTGTTTTTT.

The CDR3 region is CASSYSIQIEAFF. CDR3 bases: TGTGCCAGCAGTTACTCGATACAGATTGAAGCTTTCTTT. The chain employs TRBV6-2 or TRBV6-3 and TRBJ1-1; no clear D gene. Trimming took 0 bases from V and 7 from J, leaving 9 bases between them. This CDR3 has 13 residues. Germline V gene data show CDR1 as MNHEY and CDR2 as SVGEGT.

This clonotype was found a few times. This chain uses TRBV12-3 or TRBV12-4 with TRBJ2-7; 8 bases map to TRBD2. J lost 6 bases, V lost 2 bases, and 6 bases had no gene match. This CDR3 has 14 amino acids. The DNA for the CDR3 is TGTGCCAGCAGTTTAACGGGGGCGGGAGGCGAGCAGTACTTC. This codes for CASSLTGAGGEQYF.

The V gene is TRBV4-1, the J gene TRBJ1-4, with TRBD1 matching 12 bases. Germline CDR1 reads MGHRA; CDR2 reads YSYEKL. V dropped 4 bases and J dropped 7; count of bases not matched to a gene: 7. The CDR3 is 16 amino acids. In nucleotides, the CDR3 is TGCGCCAGCAGCCGGGCCGGGACAGGGGGCTCTGAAAAACTGTTTTTT. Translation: CASSRAGTGGSEKLFF.

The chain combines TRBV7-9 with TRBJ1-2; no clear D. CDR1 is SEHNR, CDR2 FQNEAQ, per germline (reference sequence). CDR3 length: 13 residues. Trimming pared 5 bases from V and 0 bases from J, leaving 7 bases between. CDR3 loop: CASSPLTNYGYTF. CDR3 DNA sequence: TGTGCCAGCAGCCCCCTGACTAACTATGGCTACACCTTC.